This record concerns one T cell receptor (beta chain) sequence. Seattle's enrolled individuals joined amid active infection and were then monitored longitudinally. Losses at the gene ends were 4 bases for V and 8 bases for J; bases not matched to a gene: 14. The CDR3 is made up of 18 amino acids. Germline loops: CDR1 SGHRS, CDR2 YFSETQ. As processed by the authors: How many nucleated cells were present was estimated from reference gene primer amplification. Clones were sequenced by immunoSEQ multiplex PCR, and TCRdb holds only the in-frame ones, with some missing. For V, J and clone size, that table is used; D and trimming come from the DNA. Here the sample spans 200,000 or so clones, roughly 84% being singletons. The data stem from a study of blood T cell repertoires in COVID-19. Study background: There were acute and convalescent COVID-19 samples, and they came from the United States, Italy and Spain. T cells, B-cell-depleted T cells, or PBMCs supplied cDNA or gDNA.

The chain links TRBV5-1 to TRBJ2-2, with 13 bases identical to TRBD2. This receptor was obtained from a man over 45 with COVID-19, enrolled during active disease. Input material: peripheral blood. The CDR3 loop is CASSLTGLAGARSGELFF. The CDR3 bases are TGCGCCAGCAGCCTAACAGGACTAGCGGGAGCTCGGAGTGGGGAGCTGTTTTTT.